The table lists the clone carrying this T cell receptor (beta chain) with a few counts. Its antigen is not known. These data are taken from a study of CD8 T cells in Susac syndrome. Reverse transcription of 0.5 to 1 ug RNA was carried out with random hexamers. Amplification of TCR beta CDR3 across 54 Vbeta and 13 Jbeta was performed with immunoSEQ multiplex PCR. Each CDR3 protein is one row after TCRdb ran MiXCR on the immunoSEQ multiplex PCR reads. The sample consists of around 140,000 distinct CDR3 sequences, around 86% of them appearing once. Trimming removed 8 bases from V and 3 bases from J, with 14 bases in between. Germline V lookup: CDR1 SNHLY, CDR2 FYNNEI. The CDR3 loop spans 13 amino acids. Whole-study results and caveats: Only a relatively small number of individuals were included in the TCR sequencing and HLA analysis.

V is TRBV2 and J is TRBJ2-7; perhaps TRBD1 as D (5 bases). The sequenced material came from CD8+ T cells from PBMCs. This clonotype originated in a human donor with multiple sclerosis. The chain's CDR3 is CASEAGYGYEQYF. In DNA form, the CDR3 reads TGTGCCAGCGAGGCAGGGTATGGCTACGAGCAGTACTTC.